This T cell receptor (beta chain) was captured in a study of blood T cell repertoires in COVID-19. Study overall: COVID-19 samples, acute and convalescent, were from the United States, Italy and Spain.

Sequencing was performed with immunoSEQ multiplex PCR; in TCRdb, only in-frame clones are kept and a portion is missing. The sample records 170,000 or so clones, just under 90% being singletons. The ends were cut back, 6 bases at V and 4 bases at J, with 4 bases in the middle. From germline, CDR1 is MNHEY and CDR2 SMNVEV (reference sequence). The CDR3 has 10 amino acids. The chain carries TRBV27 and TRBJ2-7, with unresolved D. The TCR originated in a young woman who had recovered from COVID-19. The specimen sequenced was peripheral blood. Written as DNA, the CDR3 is TGTGCCAGCAGAACTTACGAGCAGTACGTC. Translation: CASRTYEQYV.